Listed below are T cell receptor beta chains from one sample, sequenced in a study of T cell changes during pregnancy in multiple sclerosis. Some clones are missing from TCRdb's copy, which holds only in-frame ones; the method was immunoSEQ multiplex PCR. The data contain around 50,000 clones, 80% to 95% of them singletons. This specimen consisted of CD4+ T cells from peripheral blood mononuclear cells, obtained after pregnancy. These TCRs come from a female donor in good health, enrolled as a control in a pregnancy study. CDR3s include the opening cysteine and the closing phenylalanine or tryptophan. D genes are given only for firm matches. Expanded clones are given a class, and other clones once, few, many or no size at all.

TRBD1	TRBV5-6	-	TRBJ1-2	15	TGTGCCAGCAGCAGAAGGACAGGCCCCCTACTCGGCTACACCTTC	CASSRRTGPLLGYTF
TRBD1	TRBV7-2	once	TRBJ1-3	15	TGTGCCAGCAGCTTCGGACAGGGGCTAGGAAACACCATATATTTT	CASSFGQGLGNTIYF
TRBD2	TRBV29-1	-	TRBJ2-7	13	TGCAGCGTTGATTCTAGCGGGTCGGGCGAGCAGTACTTC	CSVDSSGSGEQYF
TRBD1	TRBV6-5	-	TRBJ1-2	13	TGTGCCAGCATTTCCACCGCAGGGGGAGGCTACACCTTC	CASISTAGGGYTF
TRBD2	TRBV5-4	-	TRBJ2-1	13	TGTGCCAGCAGTAGTAACGGGGGGAATGAGCAGTTCTTC	CASSSNGGNEQFF
-	TRBV20-1	-	TRBJ2-7	11	TGCAGTGCTATTCTAGCGAGGGAGCAGTACTTC	CSAILAREQYF
-	TRBV2	-	TRBJ2-1	13	TGTGCCAGCAGACCGGGAACCCAAAGAGAGCAGTTCTTC	CASRPGTQREQFF
TRBD2	TRBV9	-	TRBJ2-7	14	TGTGCCAGCAGCGTAGCGGCGGGGGGGCTCGAGCAGTACTTC	CASSVAAGGLEQYF
-	TRBV5-6	-	TRBJ2-4	12	TGTGCCAGCAGCTTGAGAGGGTACATTCAGTACTTC	CASSLRGYIQYF
TRBD1	TRBV19	-	TRBJ1-2	16	TGTGCCAGTAGTACTAACCCCTTACAGGGGGCGCAAGGCTACACCTTC	CASSTNPLQGAQGYTF
TRBD1	TRBV7-6	-	TRBJ2-5	14	TGTGCCAGCAGTCGGGACAGACCTCCGGAGATCCAGTACTTC	CASSRDRPPEIQYF
TRBD2	TRBV5-1	-	TRBJ2-7	16	TGCGCCAGCAGCTTGGATCGCGGGGGGGTCTCCTACGAGCAGTACTTC	CASSLDRGGVSYEQYF
-	TRBV6-1	-	TRBJ1-1	13	TGTGCCAGCAGTGGCCACATGAACACTGAAGCTTTCTTT	CASSGHMNTEAFF
TRBD1	TRBV5-1	-	TRBJ2-7	15	TGCGCCAGCAGCTTGGACGGACAGGGGAACGACGAGCAGTACTTC	CASSLDGQGNDEQYF
TRBD2	TRBV5-1	-	TRBJ2-3	15	TGCGCCAGCAGCTTAAGGACTAGCGGCACAGATACGCAGTATTTT	CASSLRTSGTDTQYF
TRBD1	TRBV27	once	TRBJ2-7	15	TGTGCCAGCAGCTTCTGGACAGGTTTCCCCTACGAGCAGTACTTC	CASSFWTGFPYEQYF